This T cell receptor (beta chain) was sequenced for a study of blood T cell repertoires in COVID-19. As for the study in general: Both acute and convalescent COVID-19 samples were obtained from the United States, Italy and Spain. In each case, the material was cDNA or gDNA derived from T cells, B-cell-depleted T cells, or PBMCs.

The CDR3 has 15 amino acids. Trimming removed 3 bases at V and 0 bases at J, with 10 bases between. Germline V gene lookup returns CDR1 SGHRS and CDR2 YFSETQ. In the original analysis: Counts of nucleated cells, estimated from reference gene primer amplification, were obtained. Produced via immunoSEQ multiplex PCR; TCRdb's table is partial and in-frame only. V, J and clone size reflect that table, while D and trimming were determined from the DNA. This sample has fewer than 200,000 clones; 88% occur once, and the top ten carry roughly 24%. Sequenced: peripheral blood. This TCR was sampled from a man between 60 and 75 years old with acute or convalescent COVID-19. The rearrangement links TRBV5-1 to TRBJ2-1; D might be TRBD2 (5 bases). The CDR3 loop is CASSSQGSSYNEQFF. The CDR3 nucleotides are TGCGCCAGCAGCTCCCAAGGGAGCTCCTACAATGAGCAGTTCTTC.